The clone carrying this T cell receptor beta chain was observed at least ten times. The data were obtained in a study of metastatic and nonmetastatic thyroid tumors. TCRdb reprocessed the PCR reads via MiXCR. The table records about 15,000 clones, roughly a quarter of them present only once. Trimming took 3 bases from V and 4 from J; bases not matched to a gene: 8. The CDR3 spans 15 residues. Germline V gives CDR1 SGHDT, CDR2 YYEEEE. Among the patients, none had received any treatment before thyroid surgery. This receptor was identified in a female donor with papillary thyroid cancer or a benign thyroid nodule (not recorded which). Some clones in this sample may be carry-over from other donors' samples. The chain is built from TRBV5-6 and TRBJ2-7; TRBD1 aligns across 9 bases. What was sequenced was tumor tissue. CDR3 nucleotides: TGTGCCAGCAGCTCTGGGACAGGGTCTTCGTACGAGCAGTACTTC. The encoded protein is CASSSGTGSSYEQYF.